Listed here are 13 T cell receptor beta chains from one sample, sequenced in a study of neurological immune-mediated disorders. TCRdb independently ran MiXCR on the 5' RACE reads; one entry per CDR3 protein. Of tens of thousands of distinct CDR3 sequences listed, approximately 10% are singletons. Time point defined: longitudinal time-point 1 (baseline). Sequencing was carried out using PBMCs. These receptors were obtained from a man aged 25-45 years in good health.

Turning to this clonotype: Its ends do not fully match the called genes, so a read error is possible. The J gene is TRBJ1-5, the V gene TRBV18; D might be TRBD1 (5 bases). The length of the CDR3 is 13 residues. CDR1 KGHSH and CDR2 LQKENI come from the germline V gene. The CDR3 loop reads CASSLGGPPPQHF. As DNA, the CDR3 is TGTGCAAGCTCATTGGGGGGACCTCCGCCCCAGCATTTT.

This clonotype was counted at least ten times. This rearrangement joins TRBV5-1 to TRBJ1-5, with a possible D match to TRBD1 (5 bases). Germline values: CDR1 SGHRS, CDR2 YFSETQ. The V end was cut by 0 bases, the J end by 0 bases, with 10 bases between. This CDR3 contains 16 residues. CDR3 bases: TGCGCCAGCAGCTTGGGGGGGGGTGGTAGCAATCAGCCCCAGCATTTT. Its protein is CASSLGGGGSNQPQHF.

This clonotype has ten or more counts. The V gene is TRBV5-1, the J gene TRBJ1-5; D may be TRBD1 (5 bases). CDR1 and CDR2 (germline): SGHRS, YFSETQ. The CDR3 has 15 residues. V was trimmed by 0 bases and J by 0 bases, leaving 7 bases between them. The DNA for the CDR3 is TGCGCCAGCAGCTTGGGGACAAGTAGCAATCAGCCCCAGCATTTT. Protein sequence: CASSLGTSSNQPQHF.

The table lists this clonotype with many counts. This chain connects TRBV4-2 to TRBJ1-5; D may be TRBD1 (5 bases). Germline values: CDR1 LGHNA, CDR2 YNFKEQ. Between the trimmed V and J ends, which lost 4 bases and 5 bases, there was a span of 15 bases. This CDR3 is 15 amino acids long. The CDR3 DNA sequence: TGTGCCAGCAGCCCAGGCTGGGGGGAATATCAGCCCCAGCATTTT. Translating it yields CASSPGWGEYQPQHF.

Many counts were recorded for this clonotype. The chain combines TRBV5-6 with TRBJ2-2; 8 bases align to TRBD1. CDR3 length: 15 amino acids. V lost 0 bases, J lost 6 bases, and 4 bases stayed unmatched. CDR1 and CDR2 from the germline V gene are SGHDT and YYEEEE. The CDR3 DNA sequence: TGTGCCAGCAGCTTGGCGGCAGGGGGCTCCGGGGAGCTGTTTTTT. Translating gives CASSLAAGGSGELFF.

This clonotype has a count of ten or more. The chain combines TRBV5-1 with TRBJ1-2, with TRBD1 matching 7 bases. The CDR3 has 16 amino acids. Germline loops: CDR1 SGHRS, CDR2 YFSETQ. The V gene end was trimmed by 4 bases and the J gene end by 11 bases; junction bases not matched to a gene: 20. DNA for the CDR3: TGCGCCAGCAGCCACGAAGCCACTACAGGGGCCCGTGGTTACACCTTC. It specifies CASSHEATTGARGYTF. Together with reference TRBV5-1 and TRBJ1-2, the CDR3 gives the full variable domain: KAGVTQTPRYLIKTRGQQVTLSCSPISGHRSVSWYQQTPGQGLQFLFEYFSETQRNKGNFPGRFSGRQFSNSRSEMNVSTLELGDSALYLCASSHEATTGARGYTFGSGTRLTVV.

This clonotype was recorded many times. The chain links TRBV25-1 to TRBJ2-1; unclear D gene. Germline CDR1 reads MGHDK; CDR2 reads SYGVNS. The length of the CDR3 is 11 residues. V was clipped by 4 bases and J by 9 bases, with 7 bases between them. DNA for the CDR3: TGTGCCAGCAGTGGGGGTGGTGAGCAGTTCTTC. Its translation: CASSGGGEQFF.

The gene calls are TRBV6-5 and TRBJ2-7; possible D gene TRBD1, 5 bases. Trimming cost V 7 bases and J 7 bases, with 11 bases left between them. The CDR3 totals 11 residues. Germline V gene data show CDR1 as MNHEY and CDR2 as SVGAGI. The CDR3: CASTQGREQYF. The CDR3, as DNA: TGTGCCAGCACTCAGGGAAGGGAGCAGTACTTC.

This clonotype was recorded many times. The chain uses TRBV6-4 and TRBJ2-1; a possible D gene is TRBD2 (5 bases). The V gene's germline CDR1 is MRHNA and CDR2 SNTAGT. The V end lost 4 bases, the J end lost 8 bases, and 6 bases lay between the germline ends. The CDR3 spans 11 residues. The CDR3 region has the DNA TGTGCCAGCAGTGCGGGATATGAGCAGTTCTTC. This gives the protein CASSAGYEQFF.

In this sample, this clonotype turned up many times. The chain couples TRBV12-3 or TRBV12-4 to TRBJ1-5; a weak D match, TRBD1 (5 bases). The CDR3 loop spans 14 amino acids. Between the trimmed V and J ends, which lost 6 bases and 3 bases, there was a span of 12 bases. In nucleotides, the CDR3 is TGTGCCAGCAGATCCGGGGGGACCAATCAGCCCCAGCATTTT. The encoded protein is CASRSGGTNQPQHF.

This clonotype has ten or more counts. This sequence joins TRBV5-1 and TRBJ1-1, with D perhaps matching TRBD1 (5 bases). Germline lookup yields CDR1 SGHRS and CDR2 YFSETQ. The CDR3 extends over 16 amino acids. Trimming removed 0 bases at V and 4 bases at J, with 16 bases between. The CDR3: CASSLGAWGWSTEAFF. In nucleotides, the CDR3 is TGCGCCAGCAGCTTGGGTGCTTGGGGGTGGAGCACTGAAGCTTTCTTT.

This clonotype was counted ten times or more. J is TRBJ2-1 and V is TRBV7-9; 7 bases agree with TRBD2. The germline V gene encodes CDR1 SEHNR and CDR2 FQNEAQ (reference sequence). V was clipped by 0 bases and J by 5 bases; unmatched bases: 4. The CDR3 covers 15 residues. CDR3 loop: CASSLARGRDNEQFF. As DNA, the CDR3 is TGTGCCAGCAGCTTAGCTCGCGGGAGAGACAATGAGCAGTTCTTC.

The sample holds a few counts of this clonotype. The gene calls are TRBV5-1 and TRBJ2-7; 8 bases map to TRBD1. The CDR3 loop spans 17 amino acids. V gave up 0 bases and J gave up 10 bases; unmatched junction bases: 18. Germline-derived CDR1 and CDR2 are SGHRS and YFSETQ. This chain's CDR3 is CASSLASGTGGINFQYF. The DNA for the CDR3 is TGCGCCAGCAGCTTGGCCTCCGGGACAGGAGGCATAAATTTCCAGTACTTC.